The 22 T cell receptor beta chains in this list originate from one sample, sequenced in a study of control samples from healthy donors and cancer patients. TCRdb's copy holds only in-frame clones and misses some; the assay was immunoSEQ multiplex PCR. The sample has 50,000 to 55,000 clones; 90% to 95% are singletons. Sequenced input: blood. These receptors were obtained from a man younger than 45 in good health.

This rearrangement joins TRBV6-1 to TRBJ1-1; possibly TRBD1 for D (6 bases). Per germline, CDR1 MNHNS and CDR2 SASEGT. The V and J ends lost 1 base and 4 bases respectively, with 16 bases between them. The CDR3 is 16 amino acids. CDR3 sequence: CASSEDEARGGTEAFF. In DNA form, the CDR3 reads TGTGCCAGCAGTGAAGATGAGGCCAGGGGAGGCACTGAAGCTTTCTTT.

The count of this clone is one. This chain joins TRBV7-6 and TRBJ1-1; D remains ambiguous. V dropped 1 base and J dropped 2 bases, with 8 bases sitting between them. Germline values: CDR1 SGHVS, CDR2 FNYEAQ. CDR3 length equals 14 residues. CDR3 protein: CASSLDQANTEAFF. The CDR3 DNA follows: TGTGCCAGCAGCTTAGACCAGGCTAACACTGAAGCTTTCTTT.

CDR3 nucleotides: TGTGCCAGCAGCCAAACCATGGGGGGGGAGACCCAGTACTTC. Protein sequence: CASSQTMGGETQYF. J is TRBJ2-5 and V is TRBV7-2; 7 positions match TRBD2. CDR1 SGHTA and CDR2 FQGNSA come from the germline V gene. The CDR3 sequence is 14 residues long. The trim removed 5 bases at V and 5 bases at J, leaving 8 bases unmatched.

This rearrangement joins TRBV7-8 to TRBJ2-7; 9 bases are shared with TRBD2. There are 15 residues in the CDR3. Germline V gives CDR1 SGHVS, CDR2 FQNEAQ. V lost 4 bases and J lost 1; bases outside the gene matches: 5. CDR3 amino acids: CASSSLAGESYEQYF. The DNA for the CDR3 is TGTGCCAGCAGCTCCTTAGCGGGAGAGTCCTACGAGCAGTACTTC.

This chain links TRBV27 with TRBJ2-7, with a tentative D call TRBD1 (6 bases). Germline lookup yields CDR1 MNHEY and CDR2 SMNVEV (reference sequence). V lost 5 bases, J lost 1 base, and 15 bases lay in between. This CDR3 is built from 15 residues. The CDR3 region has the DNA TGTGCCAGCAGTCCCTACCGACAGGTTTCCTACGAGCAGTACTTC. Protein: CASSPYRQVSYEQYF.

The chain joins TRBV30 to TRBJ1-3; D is unclear. Looked up from germline, CDR1 is GTSNPN and CDR2 is SVGIG (reference sequence). The CDR3 sequence is 15 residues long. Deletions cut 1 base from V and 8 bases from J, with 18 bases between. DNA of the CDR3: TGTGCCTGGAGTGGGATGGGCGCGGGCCTTTACACCATATATTTT. Its protein product is CAWSGMGAGLYTIYF.

The chain has TRBV19 and TRBJ2-1; 7 nucleotides agree with TRBD2. The trim removed 1 base at V and 4 bases at J, leaving 4 bases unmatched. Germline V CDR1 and CDR2: LNHDA, SQIVND (reference sequence). The CDR3 covers 15 residues. CDR3 nucleotides: TGTGCCAGTAGTATAGGGCTAGCGGCTTACAATGAGCAGTTCTTC. Translated, it gives CASSIGLAAYNEQFF.

This clone has just one count. The chain joins TRBV5-8 to TRBJ2-1; D is possibly TRBD2 (5 bases). Germline V CDR1 and CDR2: SGHTS, YDEGEE. The CDR3 consists of 11 residues. Trimming removed 2 bases from V and 15 bases from J, with 12 bases in between. The CDR3: CASSLIGVLFF. CDR3 bases: TGTGCCAGCAGCTTAATCGGGGTATTGTTCTTC.

The V call is TRBV5-1, the J call TRBJ2-1; 7 nucleotides agree with TRBD1. Germline lookup yields CDR1 SGHRS and CDR2 YFSETQ. The V segment lost 7 bases and the J segment 4 bases; nucleotides outside the gene matches: 5. The length of the CDR3 is 13 residues. The CDR3 loop reads CASGPGQYNEQFF. The CDR3 bases are TGCGCCAGCGGCCCGGGACAGTACAATGAGCAGTTCTTC. Full variable domain (missing parts from reference TRBV5-1 and TRBJ2-1): KAGVTQTPRYLIKTRGQQVTLSCSPISGHRSVSWYQQTPGQGLQFLFEYFSETQRNKGNFPGRFSGRQFSNSRSEMNVSTLELGDSALYLCASGPGQYNEQFFGPGTRLTVL.

CDR3 in amino acids: CAISESKDDEQYF. CDR3 sequence (DNA): TGTGCCATCAGTGAGTCGAAGGACGACGAGCAGTACTTC. V is TRBV10-3 and J is TRBJ2-7, with no clear D. Germline V CDR1 and CDR2: ENHRY, SYGVKD. This CDR3 has 13 residues. V shed 0 bases and J shed 5 bases, with 8 bases lying between them.

This sequence joins TRBV27 and TRBJ2-7, with 8 bases fitting TRBD1. V trimming: 4 bases; J trimming: 6 bases; junction bases outside the gene matches: 8. The CDR3 is 14 amino acids. Germline V gene lookup returns CDR1 MNHEY and CDR2 SMNVEV (reference sequence). DNA for the CDR3: TGTGCCAGCAGTTCGAACAGGGGGTCGGGCGAGCAGTACTTC. It codes for CASSSNRGSGEQYF.

The chain joins TRBV24-1 to TRBJ2-2; 9 bases are a match to TRBD1. Germline V lookup: CDR1 KGHDR, CDR2 SFDVKD. V lost 0 bases and J lost 3; bases outside the gene matches: 1. CDR3 length: 16 residues. The CDR3 DNA reads as TGTGCCACCAGTGATTTGCGGGACAGGGACACCGGGGAGCTGTTTTTT. Translation gives CATSDLRDRDTGELFF.

The chain employs TRBV4-1 and TRBJ1-6; D unresolved. V dropped 1 base and J dropped 9 bases, with 10 bases sitting between them. This CDR3 comprises 14 residues. Looked up from germline, CDR1 is MGHRA and CDR2 is YSYEKL. CDR3 amino acids: CASSQVGLASPLHF. The DNA for the CDR3 is TGCGCCAGCAGCCAAGTGGGATTGGCTTCACCCCTCCACTTT.

The genes are TRBV4-3 and TRBJ1-2, with D unresolved. The germline CDR1 and CDR2 sequences are LGHNA and YSLEER. V lost 0 bases and J 3 bases, leaving 8 bases between the germline ends. This CDR3 region has 14 residues. The CDR3 region has the DNA TGCGCCAGCAGCCAAGATTGGTACCACTATGGCTACACCTTC. As protein: CASSQDWYHYGYTF.

The genes are TRBV3-1 (or the pseudogene TRBV3-2) and TRBJ2-7; D is undetermined. Trimming shortened V by 1 base and J by 1 base, and 14 bases separated the two germline ends. Germline CDR1 LGHDT, CDR2 YNNKEL (reference sequence). This CDR3 spans 16 amino acids. Here the CDR3 DNA reads TGTGCCAGCAGCCAAGCCGTCTTCCTTGGGTCCTACGAGCAGTACTTC. Amino acid sequence: CASSQAVFLGSYEQYF.

The genes are TRBV27 and TRBJ2-1, with D maybe TRBD2 (5 bases). This CDR3 has 15 amino acids. Germline CDR1 MNHEY, CDR2 SMNVEV (reference sequence). Trimming removed 2 bases at V and 0 bases at J, with 8 bases between. In DNA form, the CDR3 reads TGTGCCAGCAGTTTACGGGGTATCTCCTACAATGAGCAGTTCTTC. Its translation is CASSLRGISYNEQFF.

In its sample, this clone was seen a few times. The chain has TRBV15 and TRBJ2-1; maybe TRBD1 (6 bases). Trimming pared 4 bases from V and 6 bases from J, leaving 16 bases between. Per germline, CDR1 LNHNV and CDR2 YYDKDF (reference sequence). CDR3 length: 15 amino acids. DNA of the CDR3: TGTGCCACCAGCAAGAACAGGGCCATCCTCAATGAGCAGTTCTTC. It encodes CATSKNRAILNEQFF.

V is TRBV6-5 and J is TRBJ2-3; TRBD2 might be the D (6 bases). Germline lookup yields CDR1 MNHEY and CDR2 SVGAGI. The V gene lost 0 bases and the J gene lost 0 bases, with 10 bases spanning the gap. The CDR3 loop spans 16 amino acids. The CDR3 here is CASSYSRSGSTDTQYF. CDR3 DNA sequence: TGTGCCAGCAGTTACTCGAGGAGCGGGAGCACAGATACGCAGTATTTT.

J is TRBJ2-1 and V is TRBV18, with 13 bases matching TRBD2. V shed 4 bases, J shed 3 bases, and the junction held 9 bases outside the gene matches. Germline CDR1 and CDR2: KGHSH and LQKENI. The CDR3 has 18 residues. CDR3 loop: CASSQPPLAGGGYNEQFF. The DNA of the CDR3 is TGTGCCAGCTCACAACCCCCACTAGCGGGAGGGGGCTACAATGAGCAGTTCTTC.

This chain joins TRBV10-1 and TRBJ2-6, with unresolved D. The CDR3 consists of 18 residues. Trimming cost V 5 bases and J 16 bases, with 33 bases left between them. From germline, CDR1 is WNHNN and CDR2 SYGVQD (reference sequence). CDR3: CASSRGQRSPKSGQRLTF. CDR3 DNA: TGCGCCAGCAGTCGTGGCCAAAGATCGCCAAAGTCGGGCCAACGTCTGACTTTC.

The genes are TRBV5-1 and TRBJ1-1; no clear D. This CDR3 spans 13 amino acids. The germline V gene encodes CDR1 SGHRS and CDR2 YFSETQ. V shed 4 bases and J shed 1 base, with 8 bases lying between them. The CDR3 nucleotides are TGCGCCAGCAGCGGCCGGGAGAACACTGAAGCTTTCTTT. Translated, it gives CASSGRENTEAFF.

The chain uses TRBV6-5 and TRBJ1-5, with D unclear. V gave up 6 bases and J gave up 0 bases, with 12 bases separating them. The CDR3 consists of 15 residues. Germline values: CDR1 MNHEY, CDR2 SVGAGI. DNA for the CDR3: TGTGCCAGCAGCCCCGGCCGCTATAGCAATCAGCCCCAGCATTTT. Translation gives CASSPGRYSNQPQHF.